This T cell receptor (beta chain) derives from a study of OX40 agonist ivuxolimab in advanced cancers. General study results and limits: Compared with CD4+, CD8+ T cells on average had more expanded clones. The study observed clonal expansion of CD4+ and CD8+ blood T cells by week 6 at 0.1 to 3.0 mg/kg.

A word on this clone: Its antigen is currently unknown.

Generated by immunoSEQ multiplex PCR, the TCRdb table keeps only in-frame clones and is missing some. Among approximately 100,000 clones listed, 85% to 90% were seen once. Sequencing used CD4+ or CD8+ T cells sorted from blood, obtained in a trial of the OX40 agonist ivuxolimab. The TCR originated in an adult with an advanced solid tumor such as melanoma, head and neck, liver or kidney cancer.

The CDR3 sequence: CALKRGASPNNEQFF. CDR3 coding DNA: TGTGCCCTCAAGCGGGGGGCCTCCCCAAACAATGAGCAGTTCTTC. The V call is TRBV2, the J call TRBJ2-1, with TRBD2 matching 9 bases. The germline gives CDR1 SNHLY, CDR2 FYNNEI. The CDR3 loop spans 15 amino acids. Trimming cost V 11 bases and J 5 bases; bases outside gene matches: 13. The full variable domain, in which reference TRBV2 and TRBJ2-1 provide the parts outside the CDR3, is EPEVTQTPSHQVTQMGQEVILRCVPISNHLYFYWYRQILGQKVEFLVSFYNNEISEKSEIFDDQFSVERPDGSNFTLKIRSTKLEDSAMYFCALKRGASPNNEQFFGPGTRLTVL.